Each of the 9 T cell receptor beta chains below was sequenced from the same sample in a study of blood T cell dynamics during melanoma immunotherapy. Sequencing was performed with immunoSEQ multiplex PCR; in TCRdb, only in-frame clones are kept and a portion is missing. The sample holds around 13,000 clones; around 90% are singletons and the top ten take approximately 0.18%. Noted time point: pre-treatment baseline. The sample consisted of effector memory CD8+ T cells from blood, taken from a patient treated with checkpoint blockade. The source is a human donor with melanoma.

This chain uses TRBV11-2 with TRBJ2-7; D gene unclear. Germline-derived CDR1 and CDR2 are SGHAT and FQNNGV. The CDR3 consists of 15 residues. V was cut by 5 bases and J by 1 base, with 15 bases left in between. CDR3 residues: CASSQDLFGSYEQYF. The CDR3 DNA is TGTGCCAGCAGCCAGGACCTCTTCGGGTCCTACGAGCAGTACTTC.

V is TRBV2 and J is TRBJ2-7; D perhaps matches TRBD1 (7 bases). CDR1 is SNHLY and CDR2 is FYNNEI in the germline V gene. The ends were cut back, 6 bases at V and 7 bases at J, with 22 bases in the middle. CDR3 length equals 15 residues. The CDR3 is CASSLTGDFPREQYF. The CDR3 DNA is TGTGCCAGCAGCCTCACAGGGGACTTCCCCCGGGAGCAGTACTTC.

As DNA, the CDR3 is TGTGCCAGCAGTTACCCCTGGACAGGAGCCTCCTACGAGCAGTACTTC. It translates to CASSYPWTGASYEQYF. The chain recombines TRBV28 with TRBJ2-7; 7 bases fit TRBD1. This CDR3 has 16 residues. Germline loops: CDR1 MDHEN, CDR2 SYDVKM. Losses at the gene ends were 4 bases for V and 0 bases for J; bases not matched to a gene: 9.

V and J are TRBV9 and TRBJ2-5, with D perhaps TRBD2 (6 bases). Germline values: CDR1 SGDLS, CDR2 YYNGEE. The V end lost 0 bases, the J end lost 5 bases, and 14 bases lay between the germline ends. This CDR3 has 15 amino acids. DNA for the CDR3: TGTGCCAGCAGCGTAGACGGGGCGGGGTGGGAGACCCAGTACTTC. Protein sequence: CASSVDGAGWETQYF.

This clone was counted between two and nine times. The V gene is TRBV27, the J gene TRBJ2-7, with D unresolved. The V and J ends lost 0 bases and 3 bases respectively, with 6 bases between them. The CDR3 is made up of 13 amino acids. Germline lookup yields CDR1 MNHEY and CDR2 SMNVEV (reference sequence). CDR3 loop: CASSLSWSYEQYF. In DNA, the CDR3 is TGTGCCAGCAGTTTATCGTGGAGCTACGAGCAGTACTTC.

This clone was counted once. The DNA for the CDR3 is TGTGCCAGCAGCTTGGGTGGGGGTAGAGCTGAAGCTTTCTTT. Translation gives CASSLGGGRAEAFF. The chain links TRBV5-4 to TRBJ1-1, with D possibly being TRBD1 (5 bases). In germline, CDR1 is SGHNT, CDR2 YYREEE (reference sequence). With 0 bases removed from V and 6 bases from J, the gap between germline ends came to 12 bases. CDR3 size: 14 residues.

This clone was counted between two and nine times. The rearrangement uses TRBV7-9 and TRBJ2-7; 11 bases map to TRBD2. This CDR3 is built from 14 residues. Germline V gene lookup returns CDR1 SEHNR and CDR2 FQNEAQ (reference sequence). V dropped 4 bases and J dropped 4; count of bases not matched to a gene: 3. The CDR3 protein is CASSSSGRRYEQYF. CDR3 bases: TGTGCCAGCAGCTCTAGCGGGAGGAGATACGAGCAGTACTTC.

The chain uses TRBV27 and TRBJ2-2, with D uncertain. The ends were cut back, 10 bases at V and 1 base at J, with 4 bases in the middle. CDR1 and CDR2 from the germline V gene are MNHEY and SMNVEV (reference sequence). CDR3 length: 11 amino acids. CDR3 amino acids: CATQNTGELFF. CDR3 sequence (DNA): TGTGCCACCCAGAACACCGGGGAGCTGTTTTTT.

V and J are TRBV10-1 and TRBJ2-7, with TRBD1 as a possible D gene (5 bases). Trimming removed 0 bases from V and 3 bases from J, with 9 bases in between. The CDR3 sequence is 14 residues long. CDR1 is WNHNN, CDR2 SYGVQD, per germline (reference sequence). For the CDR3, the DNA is TGCGCCAGCAGTGAGTCCGACAGCTACTACGAGCAGTACTTC. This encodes CASSESDSYYEQYF.